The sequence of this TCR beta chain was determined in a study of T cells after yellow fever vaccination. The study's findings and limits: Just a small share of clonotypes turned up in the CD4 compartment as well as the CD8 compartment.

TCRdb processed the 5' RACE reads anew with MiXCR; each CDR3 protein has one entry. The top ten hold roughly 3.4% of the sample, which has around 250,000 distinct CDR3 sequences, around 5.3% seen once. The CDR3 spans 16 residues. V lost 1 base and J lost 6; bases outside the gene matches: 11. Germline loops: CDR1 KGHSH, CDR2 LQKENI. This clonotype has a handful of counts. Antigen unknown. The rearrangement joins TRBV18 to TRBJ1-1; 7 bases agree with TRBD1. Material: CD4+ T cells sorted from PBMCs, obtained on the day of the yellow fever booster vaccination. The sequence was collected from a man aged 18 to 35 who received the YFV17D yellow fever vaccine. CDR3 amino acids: CASSPLFRGGESEAFF. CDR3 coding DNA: TGTGCCAGCTCACCACTTTTCAGAGGGGGCGAATCTGAAGCTTTCTTT.